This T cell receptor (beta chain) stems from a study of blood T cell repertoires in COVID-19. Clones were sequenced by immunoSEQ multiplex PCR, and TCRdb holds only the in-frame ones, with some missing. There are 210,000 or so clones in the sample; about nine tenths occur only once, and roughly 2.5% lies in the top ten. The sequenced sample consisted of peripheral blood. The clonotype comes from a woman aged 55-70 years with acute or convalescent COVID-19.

CDR3 DNA sequence: TGTGCCACCAGCCCAGGGACTGGGTGGTCACCCCTCCACTTT. Translating gives CATSPGTGWSPLHF. This chain joins TRBV15 and TRBJ1-6; D perhaps matches TRBD1 (5 bases). The germline CDR1 and CDR2 sequences are LNHNV and YYDKDF (reference sequence). V lost 5 bases to trimming and J lost 10 bases, with 15 bases between them. This CDR3 comprises 14 residues.